A single T cell receptor beta chain is shown here with its context. Original processing methods: Reference gene primer amplification gave estimated nucleated cell counts. Repertoires were generated with immunoSEQ multiplex PCR, while TCRdb's copy carries only in-frame clones and drops some. The DNA was the basis for D and trimming; V, J and clone size are from that table. This repertoire shows tens of thousands of clones, approximately 91% found once; its top ten account for around 0.41%. Trimming pared 5 bases from V and 2 bases from J, leaving 22 bases between. The CDR3 loop spans 17 amino acids. Germline CDR1 is SEHNR and CDR2 is FQNEAQ (reference sequence). The data were obtained in a study of blood T cell repertoires in COVID-19. Turning to the study itself: Specimens from acute and convalescent COVID-19 originated in the United States, Italy and Spain.

The receptor's source is a human donor in a cohort sampled during active COVID-19. Sequences were obtained from peripheral blood. The chain is built from TRBV7-9 and TRBJ2-7; D perhaps matches TRBD1 (6 bases). CDR3 coding DNA: TGTGCCAGCAGCCCGAGGAGAAGGGGGTCGGGGACCTACGAGCAGTACTTC. Translation: CASSPRRRGSGTYEQYF. Full variable domain (outside the CDR3, taken from reference TRBV7-9 and TRBJ2-7): DTGVSQNPRHKITKRGQNVTFRCDPISEHNRLYWYRQTLGQGPEFLTYFQNEAQLEKSRLLSDRFSAERPKGSFSTLEIQRTEQGDSAMYLCASSPRRRGSGTYEQYFGPGTRLTVT.